The sequence of this T cell receptor (beta chain) was determined in a study of OX40 agonist ivuxolimab in advanced cancers. On the study more broadly: Across the patients, intravenous ivuxolimab was delivered every 2 weeks at 0.01 to 10 mg/kg. Among those enrolled, mean age was 60 years (range roughly 20 to 80) and approximately 83% were male. General observations from the study: There was clonal expansion of CD4+ and CD8+ blood T cells by week 6 at 0.1 to 3.0 mg/kg. The expanded peripheral T cells' antigen specificity was not determined.

The sample holds a few counts of this clone. Antigen unknown. Profiled with immunoSEQ multiplex PCR; TCRdb holds only in-frame clones, not every one. The sample consists of about 80,000 clones, approximately 90% of them appearing once. J gave up 5 bases and V 9 bases, and 6 bases lay outside the gene matches. Germline V gives CDR1 ENHRY, CDR2 SYGVKD. CDR3 length equals 14 residues. The material sequenced was CD4+ or CD8+ T cells sorted from blood, taken in a trial of the OX40 agonist ivuxolimab. The V and J genes are TRBV10-3 and TRBJ2-3; 12 nucleotides align to TRBD2. The receptor was isolated from an adult with an advanced solid tumor such as melanoma, head and neck, liver or kidney cancer. DNA for the CDR3: TGTGCCATTCGACTAGCGGGAGATGGAGATACGCAGTATTTT. The encoded protein is CAIRLAGDGDTQYF.